Below, 20 T cell receptor beta chains from the same sample are listed, as sequenced in a study of blood T cells in healthy people across ages. Together with a sample-barcoded 5' primer, a J-beta primer mix was included in a second PCR lasting about 6 to 11 cycles. From the 5' RACE reads, TCRdb called clonotypes with MiXCR, one entry per CDR3 protein. The data hold hundreds of thousands of distinct CDR3 sequences, with around 45% observed a single time. Sample: blood. These receptors came from an elderly man in good health.

The chain carries TRBV19 and TRBJ2-3; 7 bases fit TRBD1. The CDR3 contains 15 residues. Germline V gene lookup returns CDR1 LNHDA and CDR2 SQIVND (reference sequence). The V and J ends lost 4 bases and 3 bases, in that order; junction bases with no gene match: 7. The CDR3 DNA sequence: TGTGCCAGTAGTACCCGACAGGGTCCAACAGATACGCAGTATTTT. It encodes CASSTRQGPTDTQYF.

The V gene is TRBV14, the J gene TRBJ1-1, with TRBD1 matching 8 bases. Germline loops: CDR1 SGHDN, CDR2 FVKESK. The CDR3 is made up of 16 amino acids. With 2 bases clipped from V and 4 bases from J, the junction kept 9 bases outside the gene matches. The CDR3, as DNA: TGTGCCAGCAGCCAAACCATCAGGGGGCCCGGCACTGAAGCTTTCTTT. This codes for CASSQTIRGPGTEAFF.

The J gene is TRBJ1-3, the V gene TRBV4-3, with D hard to call. Trimming cost V 3 bases and J 1 base, with 10 bases left between them. CDR3 length equals 15 residues. CDR1 and CDR2 from the germline V gene are LGHNA and YSLEER. The CDR3 spells CASSHTADSGNTIYF. For the CDR3, the DNA is TGCGCCAGCAGCCACACAGCCGATTCTGGAAACACCATATATTTT.

The V and J genes are TRBV20-1 and TRBJ2-7; 10 nucleotides align to TRBD2. The germline V gene encodes CDR1 DFQATT and CDR2 SNEGSKA (reference sequence). This CDR3 spans 13 amino acids. The J segment lost 9 bases and the V segment lost 6 bases, leaving 11 bases of the junction unmatched. The CDR3 bases are TGCAGTGCAATGGGACTAGCGTTACCCGGGCAGTACTTC. Translating gives CSAMGLALPGQYF.

This clonotype was observed a few times. The chain carries TRBV7-9 and TRBJ2-1, with 14 bases matching TRBD2. CDR1 SEHNR and CDR2 FQNEAQ come from the germline V gene (reference sequence). V lost 5 bases, J lost 6 bases, and 6 bases stayed unmatched. This CDR3 is 16 amino acids long. CDR3 nucleotide sequence: TGTGCCAGCAGCCGTCCGGGACTAGCGGGAGCCAATGAGCAGTTCTTC. This translates into CASSRPGLAGANEQFF.

The gene calls are TRBV12-3 or TRBV12-4 and TRBJ2-7, with D possibly matching TRBD2 (6 bases). V dropped 5 bases and J dropped 7 bases, with 15 bases sitting between them. The CDR3 has 13 residues. CDR3 nucleotides: TGTGCCAGCAGTCTTGGGGGGTCCGCGGAGCAGTACTTC. As protein: CASSLGGSAEQYF.

The gene calls are TRBV5-1 and TRBJ2-1, with D perhaps TRBD2 (6 bases). TRBJ2-7 explains the end of the DNA better; the J call may be wrong. CDR1 SGHRS and CDR2 YFSETQ come from the germline V gene. This CDR3 is 16 amino acids long. The CDR3 DNA reads as TGCGCCAGCAGCCTAGGTCGACTAGGCAACTACAATGAGCAGTACTTC. As protein: CASSLGRLGNYNEQYF.

The sample holds a few counts of this clonotype. V and J are TRBV28 and TRBJ2-1; D possibly uses TRBD1 or TRBD2 (6 bases each). CDR1 MDHEN and CDR2 SYDVKM come from the germline V gene. The V end lost 8 bases, the J end lost 7 bases, and 18 bases lay between the germline ends. The CDR3 sequence is 14 residues long. The CDR3 spells CASGGHSGSNEQFF. The CDR3 nucleotides read TGTGCCAGCGGGGGGCATTCGGGTAGTAATGAGCAGTTCTTC.

This chain joins TRBV7-2 and TRBJ2-4; 8 bases align to TRBD1. Judging by the DNA end, TRBJ2-7 fits better; the J call may be wrong. Germline assignment: CDR1 SGHTA and CDR2 FQGNSA. CDR3 length equals 16 residues. CDR3 loop: CASSPQGGGGTYEQYF. The CDR3 DNA follows: TGTGCCAGCAGCCCACAGGGGGGTGGGGGGACTTACGAGCAGTACTTC.

This clonotype was found a few times. This chain uses TRBV28 with TRBJ2-4, with D uncertain. Germline loops: CDR1 MDHEN, CDR2 SYDVKM. Trimming left V 5 bases short and J 13 bases short, with 18 bases between. The CDR3 is 13 amino acids. The chain's CDR3 is CASSPERDMEQYF. In DNA, the CDR3 is TGTGCCAGCAGTCCCGAGCGAGATATGGAGCAGTACTTC.

The chain is built from TRBV12-3 or TRBV12-4 and TRBJ1-1; 8 nucleotides agree with TRBD1. The CDR3 length is 14 residues. V shed 5 bases, J shed 5 bases, and the junction held 7 bases outside the gene matches. The CDR3 spells CASSHGQGRTEAFF. The CDR3 nucleotides read TGTGCCAGCAGTCACGGACAGGGACGGACTGAAGCTTTCTTT.

The chain couples TRBV29-1 to TRBJ2-1, with 9 bases that match TRBD2. CDR1 is SQVTM and CDR2 is ANQGSEA in the germline V gene. The trim removed 5 bases at V and 8 bases at J, leaving 13 bases unmatched. There are 15 residues in the CDR3. The CDR3 protein is CSVLGPELAGYEQFF. CDR3 in DNA: TGCAGCGTTTTAGGTCCCGAACTAGCGGGCTATGAGCAGTTCTTC.

Points on this clonotype: Since a much larger clone is just one base distant, this may be a read error. V usage is TRBV29-1 and J usage is TRBJ2-1; no reliable D call. The CDR3 sequence is 10 residues long. Germline lookup yields CDR1 SQVTM and CDR2 ANQGSEA. Here the CDR3 DNA reads TGCAGCGTTGATGAAAATGAGCGGTTCTTC. Its translation is CSVDENERFF.

This clonotype was detected once. V and J are TRBV20-1 and TRBJ2-3; D is possibly TRBD2 (7 bases). The germline CDR1 and CDR2 sequences are DFQATT and SNEGSKA (reference sequence). This CDR3 spans 15 amino acids. Between the trimmed V and J ends, which lost 3 bases and 3 bases, there was a span of 16 bases. This CDR3 reads CSASGGGGRTDTQYF. CDR3 DNA sequence: TGCAGTGCTAGCGGGGGAGGGGGTAGGACAGATACGCAGTATTTT.

V and J are TRBV10-3 and TRBJ2-5; D possibly uses TRBD1 or TRBD2 (5 bases each). The CDR3 length is 14 residues. Trimming removed 6 bases at V and 11 bases at J, with 22 bases between. Germline V gene sequence: CDR1 ENHRY, CDR2 SYGVKD. CDR3 nucleotides: TGTGCCATCAGGCCGGGACCAGAGGTGAAACCACAGTACTTC. Residues: CAIRPGPEVKPQYF.

This clonotype was seen more than once but under ten times. The gene calls are TRBV15 and TRBJ2-5; no clear D. With 0 bases removed from V and 4 bases from J, the gap between germline ends came to 12 bases. This CDR3 region has 15 residues. Germline V gives CDR1 LNHNV, CDR2 YYDKDF (reference sequence). The CDR3 DNA reads TGTGCCACCAGCAGAGATGGGCTAGATTCAGAGACCCAGTACTTC. Protein product: CATSRDGLDSETQYF.

Comment on this clonotype: Germline and junction disagree at one end, which may indicate a read error. The chain joins TRBV7-2 to TRBJ1-1; no clear D gene. The CDR3 sequence is 13 residues long. Per germline, CDR1 SGHTA and CDR2 FQGNSA. Here the CDR3 reads CASSLGVFTEASF. The CDR3, as DNA: TGTGCCAGCAGCTTAGGGGTATTCACTGAAGCTTCCTTT.

The chain employs TRBV7-8 and TRBJ2-1; D is perhaps TRBD1 (6 bases). V was trimmed by 3 bases and J by 8 bases, leaving 17 bases between them. Per the germline V gene, CDR1 is SGHVS and CDR2 is FQNEAQ. CDR3 length: 15 residues. CDR3: CASSFSLWGQDEQFF. The CDR3 coding sequence is TGTGCCAGCAGCTTTTCTCTGTGGGGGCAGGATGAGCAGTTCTTC.

This clonotype was recorded a few times. The chain joins TRBV6-1 to TRBJ1-6; a possible D gene is TRBD1 (6 bases). There are 15 residues in the CDR3. V lost 3 bases and J 8 bases, leaving 14 bases between the germline ends. Looked up from germline, CDR1 is MNHNS and CDR2 is SASEGT. In nucleotides, the CDR3 is TGTGCCAGCAGTGATATCCAGGGGCGGGATTCACCCCTCCACTTT. Protein sequence: CASSDIQGRDSPLHF.

The chain employs TRBV12-3 or TRBV12-4 and TRBJ2-5; 10 bases map to TRBD2. The ends lost 5 bases at V and 11 bases at J; junction bases unmatched: 14. CDR3 length: 15 residues. This CDR3 reads CASSPLAGAAYEQYF. In DNA, the CDR3 is TGTGCCAGCAGTCCCCTAGCGGGAGCTGCATATGAGCAGTACTTC.